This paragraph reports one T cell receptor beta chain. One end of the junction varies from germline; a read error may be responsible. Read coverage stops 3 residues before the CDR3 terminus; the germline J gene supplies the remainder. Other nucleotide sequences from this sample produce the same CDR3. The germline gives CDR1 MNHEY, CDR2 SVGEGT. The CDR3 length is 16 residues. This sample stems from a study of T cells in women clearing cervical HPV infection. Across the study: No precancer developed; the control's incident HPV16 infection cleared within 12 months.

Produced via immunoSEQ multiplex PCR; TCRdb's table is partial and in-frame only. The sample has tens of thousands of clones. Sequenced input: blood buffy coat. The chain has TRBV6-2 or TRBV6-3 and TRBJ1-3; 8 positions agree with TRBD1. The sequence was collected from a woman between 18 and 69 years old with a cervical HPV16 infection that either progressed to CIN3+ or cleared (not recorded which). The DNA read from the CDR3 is TGTGCCAGCAGTAAGGACAGGGTTAGCCCTGGAAACACA. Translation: CASSKDRVSPGNT. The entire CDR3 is CASSKDRVSPGNTIYF.